The T cell receptor beta chain described here comes from a study of cytomegalovirus exposure and HLA in healthy donors (TCRdb year 2017). About the investigation overall: An earlier analysis of several hundred of the donors reported more than 250 Gb of sequence data and 100 million to 140 million unique TCR beta sequences from approximately 180 million T cells. The number of donors typed differed by locus, with roughly 620-630 for A, B, C, DRB1 and DQB1, approximately 500 for DQA1, under 610 for DPA1, and about 450 for DPB1. The aim of the study was to test whether cataloging public T cell receptors could identify signatures of past pathogen exposure. Every repertoire in the discovery cohort had been generated on one and the same sequencing platform. Across under 500 genotyped donors of the cohort, an average of approximately 220,000 unique TCR beta nucleotide sequences per donor were sequenced, and roughly 17% of those sequences were non-productive. The study profiled the T cell repertoires of about 640 subjects by immunosequencing and related them to cytomegalovirus serostatus. To predict cytomegalovirus infection status, the study brought together high-throughput TCR immunosequencing, statistical association of individual TCRs with disease status, and machine learning. A later genetic analysis used genome-wide SNP genotypes for about 65% of the roughly 700 donors, treating that subset as a discovery cohort. Because of strong linkage in the cohort, roughly five DR-DQ haplotypes were treated as single units for association and clustering. Rather than using new phenotypic data, the later analysis identified candidate immune exposures from TCR beta sequences and from how often those sequences occurred across donors. About 300 gigabases of sequencing data and approximately 92 million unique TCR sequences made up an early release that covered approximately 620 HLA-typed donors. An earlier analysis of around 580 of the donors used high-throughput TCR beta sequencing to judge whether each TCR beta V gene segment behaved as functional or pseudogenic. Of the 300 to 500 genotyped donors, 65% to 90% were placed in the genetic ancestry cluster associated with self-reported Caucasian donors. Alongside the repertoire data, information on donor age, sex, ethnicity and CMV serostatus was compiled. Both class I and class II loci were covered by HLA typing, at four-digit resolution. A separate validation cohort of over 95 different subjects was used in addition to the roughly 620-subject first cohort. In a later analysis, previously published TCR beta repertoires from several hundred donors were re-analyzed and high-resolution HLA genotyping was added so that TCR occurrence patterns could be studied.

What the authors observed across the whole study: A further reported finding was that TCR beta sequences accurately predicted the HLA-A and HLA-B alleles for most subjects in the first cohort. Cytomegalovirus status was reported to be diagnosed by the classifier with high specificity and sensitivity in both the original and validation cohorts. Across donors, most TCR sequences were observed very rarely, whereas some public TCRs were present in many individuals. In a later analysis, TCR association rates were found to vary across HLA loci, with the most associated TCRs seen for DRB1 alleles and the fewest for HLA-C alleles. It was suggested by the authors that the approach could potentially be generalized to other disease states and immunological phenotypes. Some IMGT-functional V segments, including TRBV6-2 and TRBV6-3, could not be told apart with the 87-base-pair reads, so those segments were excluded. Linkage disequilibrium might explain the correlated functional status among segregating V segments, but an unknown experimental factor could not be excluded. In a later analysis, HLA-associated TCR beta chains were found to be more clonally expanded and to have lower generation probabilities than equally common non-associated chains. An earlier analysis of 587 of the donors showed that most TCR beta V segments appeared in productive rearrangements either about 90% or about 30% of the time, which broadly matched IMGT annotations. When HLA alleles, especially DR and DQ, strongly co-occurred, TCR associations were difficult to assign to individual alleles. A later analysis found that most CMV-associated TCR beta chains appeared HLA-restricted, with HLA associations seemingly driven largely by CMV exposure. HLA typing was unavailable for some donors at each locus, so association tests used only the typed subset. In this cohort, only TCR beta chains were sequenced, and detectable features were limited by the absence of alpha or paired-chain data. A later genetic analysis reported fewer N-insertions in productive TCRs among donors in an Asian-associated ancestry cluster than the approximately 670-donor mean. Immune exposure information for the cohort was limited to CMV serostatus. A total of 164 TCR beta chains were listed by the study as associated with cytomegalovirus. In vitro tests confirmed that a few of the cytomegalovirus-associated TCR beta chains recognize cytomegalovirus antigens. In a later genetic analysis, a missense DCLRE1C variant was associated with V-gene and J-gene trimming of TCR beta chains, and the association was replicated in an independent cohort. In a later analysis, around 17,000 TCR beta sequences were associated with specific HLA alleles at a false discovery rate of 0.05. Seventeen rarely observed V segments, including chromosome 9 orphons, were excluded from the earlier analysis of some 590 of the donors because counts were too low. The presence/absence analyses assumed that sequencing depth was roughly uniform across donors, and that assumption may not be true. The sequencing pipeline was judged likely to have produced a cluster of highly shared sequence variants as a technical artifact. According to a later analysis, parvovirus B19, influenza, CMV and Epstein-Barr virus appeared linked to several top co-occurrence clusters.

In regard to this clone: The clone's antigen remains unknown. Base qualities were left out, and no much larger clone turns up one base away.

The library was made by the immunoSEQ multiplex PCR assay. The multiplex PCR relied on a mix of 60 forward primers for TCR Vbeta segments and 13 reverse primers for TCR Jbeta segments. The CDR3 region of rearranged TCR beta genes was amplified from genomic DNA by a multiplex PCR assay. The Illumina HiSeq System was used to sequence the amplified TCR beta libraries as 87-base-pair reads. The source study handled its data this way. In a later analysis, tens of millions of unique TCR beta chains were counted across the roughly 610 repertoires, and approximately 9.9 million of these chains were shared by at least two donors. Raw reads were error-corrected and collapsed into unique sequences by a nearest-neighbor algorithm in which closely related sequences were merged to remove PCR and sequencing errors. To assign V, D and J gene segments, CDR3 sequences were aligned to IMGT reference sequences. For a sequence to be retained, a match of at least six nucleotides to both a V gene segment and a J gene segment was required. A rearrangement counted as productive if the CDR3 had no stop codons and remained in frame with V and J, and every other rearrangement counted as non-productive. CDR3 was defined according to IMGT convention as the region running from the second conserved V-encoded cysteine to the conserved J-encoded phenylalanine. The earlier analysis of 450 to 750 of the donors excluded any sequence lacking an unambiguous match to a single V gene segment. An earlier analysis of several hundred of the donors called V segments functional above 56.7% productive rearrangements and segregating when the between-donor standard deviation exceeded 5%. A statistical classification framework was built to diagnose cytomegalovirus status from the catalog of TCR beta chain sequences. In a later analysis, V and J genes were assigned by comparing TCR nucleotide sequences against IMGT/GENE-DB human TR gene sequences. The TCRdist pipeline was used in a later analysis to assign CDR3 sequences and most-parsimonious VDJ recombination scenarios. In a later analysis, each TCR beta chain was defined by its CDR3 amino acid sequence together with its V-gene family, and reads without a unique V-gene family were excluded. As a way to deal with suspected cross-contamination and a sequencing artifact, a later analysis dropped over 550 nucleotide sequences that were highly shared and had low generation probability. For each public chain, a later analysis derived a clonal expansion index from normalized ranks of inferred template counts within each repertoire. Generation probabilities in a later analysis came from a VDJ recombination model fitted to out-of-frame rearrangements, and those results were checked against IGoR. In a later analysis, hypergeometric tests were used to score TCR-TCR, TCR-HLA and TCR-CMV co-occurrence, with a repertoire-size bias correction applied to TCR pairs. A later analysis estimated false discovery rates by permuting HLA or CMV assignments 20 times. In a later analysis, co-occurring TCRs were grouped with DBSCAN, and TCRdist sequence similarity was added when clustering was performed within HLA-allele-positive subsets. Repertoires with fewer than 30,000 or more than 120,000 public chains, plus five repertoires with anomalous nucleotide sharing, were excluded from co-occurrence clustering. The clones in this table, taken by TCRdb from immuneACCESS, are in-frame only. Not every clone is retained; where verified, under half of the shortfall comes from an unresolved V gene, and the cause of the rest is unknown. D and trimming come from the DNA, and the V and J calls and clone size come from that table. Present in this sample are tens of thousands of clones, roughly three quarters of which were seen just once. 2.7% of the sample belongs to the ten largest clones.

CDR1 and CDR2 (ENHRY, SYGVKD) derive from the germline V gene. The CDR3, cysteine through phenylalanine, is 13 amino acids long. CDR3 DNA only is kept here, 39 bases in frame from base 1. V is cut back by 7 bases and J by 3 bases, with 5 bases in the junction unmatched. The cohort comprised several hundred healthy bone marrow donors. At the time of sampling, all cohort members were nominally healthy, though unrecorded immune exposures were likely present. The donor was CMV seronegative and belonged to the group of under 400 seronegative cohort members. Every donor gave a peripheral blood sample, and the peripheral blood mononuclear cells from that sample were used for TCR beta sequencing. Genomic DNA extraction from the blood cell samples was performed with the Qiagen DNeasy Blood Extraction Kit.

The sequenced material came from PBMCs. The V gene is TRBV10-3 and the J gene is TRBJ1-1; 7 of the junction bases match TRBD1. This TCR came from a man aged 25-45 years in good health and CMV-seronegative. The DNA is as follows: TGTGCCATCATGGGGCAGGGGGACACTGAAGCTTTCTTT. The translation is CAIMGQGDTEAFF.